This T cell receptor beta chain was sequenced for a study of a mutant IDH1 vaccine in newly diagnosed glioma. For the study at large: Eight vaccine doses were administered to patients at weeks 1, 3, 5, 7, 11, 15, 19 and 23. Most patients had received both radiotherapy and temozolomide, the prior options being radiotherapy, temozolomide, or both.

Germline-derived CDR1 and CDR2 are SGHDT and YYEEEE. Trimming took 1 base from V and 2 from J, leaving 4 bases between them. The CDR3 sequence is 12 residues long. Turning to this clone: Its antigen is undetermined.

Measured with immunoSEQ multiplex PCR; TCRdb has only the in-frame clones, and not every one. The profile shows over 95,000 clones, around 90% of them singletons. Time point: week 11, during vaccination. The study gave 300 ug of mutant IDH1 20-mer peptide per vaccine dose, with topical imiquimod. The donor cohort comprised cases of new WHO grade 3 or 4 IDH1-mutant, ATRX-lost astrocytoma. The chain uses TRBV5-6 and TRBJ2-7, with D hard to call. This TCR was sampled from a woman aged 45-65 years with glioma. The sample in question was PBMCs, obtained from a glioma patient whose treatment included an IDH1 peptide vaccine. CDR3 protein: CASSLLPYEQYF. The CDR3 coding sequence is TGTGCCAGCAGCTTGCTCCCCTACGAGCAGTACTTC.